This T cell receptor beta chain was obtained from a study of blood T cell repertoires in COVID-19 (dated by TCRdb to 2018 to 2020). Background for the entire study: Collaborator samples came from the United States, Italy and Spain and covered acute and convalescent phases of COVID-19. The prospective study material was composed of cDNA or gDNA derived from T cells, B-cell-depleted T cells, or PBMCs. The dataset comprised deeply sampled blood TCRbeta repertoires from subjects exposed to, actively infected with, or recovered from COVID-19. The repertoires were released in a freely available public database intended as a resource for research on the immune response to SARS-CoV-2. Samples came from the ongoing ImmuneRACE study (first 160 participants) plus 1,254 subjects from 6 global collaborators. Sample metadata almost always included a de-identified subject ID, COVID-19 status, age in years and sex. Where available, HLA class I and class II types were obtained from metadata supplied by the sample provider rather than from assay-based typing.

Comment on this clone: Its target antigen remains unknown. No much larger clone is present one base from it, and per-base qualities are unavailable.

The germline V gene encodes CDR1 SGHKS and CDR2 YYEKEE (reference sequence). The junction shows trimming of 2 bases on V and 4 bases on J, plus 9 bases between the germline ends. The CDR3 spans 13 residues, from the cysteine through the phenylalanine. The only DNA kept is the CDR3, 39 bases in frame from the first base. Study-wide conclusions, independent of this receptor: Clinical and demographic metadata were provided uncurated, with the amount varying by source and participant.

TCRbeta CDR3 regions were amplified from genomic DNA using the immunoSEQ Assay, a bias-controlled multiplex PCR. The published analysis was carried out like this. Nucleated cell counts per sample were estimated from amplification of reference gene primers within the assay. Sequence reads were collapsed and filtered to measure the absolute abundance of every unique TCRbeta CDR3 rearrangement. For each sample, productive Simpson clonality was calculated as the square root of Simpson's diversity index across productive rearrangements. Not all clones reach the TCRdb copy of this immuneACCESS table, which keeps in-frame sequences only. Checked studies attribute under half of the gap to unresolved V genes and leave the rest unexplained. The V and J calls and clone size are taken from that table; D and trimming were inferred from the DNA. This sample is represented by about 210,000 clones; about 92% of them were singletons. The ten most abundant clones make up approximately 1.2% of the sample.

The collaborating institutions used their own protocols to collect whole blood in K2EDTA tubes. For TCRbeta analysis, collaborators shipped samples in one of three forms: frozen whole blood, isolated PBMCs, or DNA extracted from either of those sample types. The source material was peripheral blood. In this chain, TRBV5-5 is recombined with TRBJ1-2; TRBD1 is a weak D gene call, 5 bases matching. This TCR derives from a man under 40 with acute or convalescent COVID-19. CDR3 loop: CASSFGHGYGYTF. The DNA reads TGTGCCAGCAGCTTCGGACACGGCTATGGCTACACCTTC.